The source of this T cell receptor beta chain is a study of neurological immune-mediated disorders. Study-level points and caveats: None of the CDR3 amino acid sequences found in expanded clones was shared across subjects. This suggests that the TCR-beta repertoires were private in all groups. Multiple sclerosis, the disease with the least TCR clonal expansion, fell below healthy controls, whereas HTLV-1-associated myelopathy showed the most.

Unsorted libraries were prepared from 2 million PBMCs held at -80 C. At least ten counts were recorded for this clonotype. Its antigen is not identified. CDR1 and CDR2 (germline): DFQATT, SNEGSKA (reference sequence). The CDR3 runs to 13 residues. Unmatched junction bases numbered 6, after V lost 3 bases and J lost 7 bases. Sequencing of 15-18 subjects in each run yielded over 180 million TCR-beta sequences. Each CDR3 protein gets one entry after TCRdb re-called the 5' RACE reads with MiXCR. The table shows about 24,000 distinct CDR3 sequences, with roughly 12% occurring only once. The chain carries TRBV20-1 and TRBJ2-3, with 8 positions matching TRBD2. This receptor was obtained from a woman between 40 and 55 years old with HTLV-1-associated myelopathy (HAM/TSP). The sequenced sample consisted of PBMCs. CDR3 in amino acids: CSASSSGGNTQYF. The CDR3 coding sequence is TGCAGTGCTAGTTCCAGCGGGGGTAATACGCAGTATTTT.